The 31 T cell receptor beta chains listed next were all sequenced from one sample in a study of cytomegalovirus exposure and HLA in healthy donors. The PCR had 60 Vbeta and 13 Jbeta primers. This table comes from immunoSEQ multiplex PCR, and its TCRdb copy is limited to in-frame clones, with some not included. The sample lists about 150,000 clones; about 85% were seen once. Sequenced input: PBMCs. These receptors all stem from a woman aged 18-30 years in good health and CMV-seronegative.

This sequence joins TRBV18 and TRBJ1-1, with 8 bases aligning to TRBD1. The V gene end was trimmed by 3 bases and the J gene end by 0 bases; junction bases not matched to a gene: 0. This CDR3 contains 14 residues. The germline V gene encodes CDR1 KGHSH and CDR2 LQKENI. CDR3 DNA: TGTGCCAGCTCACCGACAGGGGTGAACACTGAAGCTTTCTTT. This gives the protein CASSPTGVNTEAFF.

This chain joins TRBV7-9 and TRBJ2-1, with 7 bases lining up with TRBD2. The CDR3 is made up of 16 amino acids. Germline loops: CDR1 SEHNR, CDR2 FQNEAQ (reference sequence). V lost 0 bases to trimming and J lost 3 bases; unmatched junction nucleotides: 5. The CDR3 DNA sequence: TGTGCCAGCAGCTTAGCTAAGTCTAGCGGCTACAATGAGCAGTTCTTC. Translating gives CASSLAKSSGYNEQFF.

The chain combines TRBV4-3 with TRBJ2-7; D might be TRBD1 (5 bases). The CDR3 is 15 amino acids. CDR1 and CDR2 from the germline V gene are LGHNA and YSLEER. Trimming left V 0 bases short and J 3 bases short, with 12 bases between. The CDR3 coding sequence is TGCGCCAGCAGCCAAGAAGGGGCCGAGTACTACGAGCAGTACTTC. Residues: CASSQEGAEYYEQYF.

This CDR3 is CASSLAGPRETQYF. The CDR3 region has the DNA TGTGCCAGCAGTTTGGCAGGCCCCCGGGAGACCCAGTACTTC. The rearrangement joins TRBV28 to TRBJ2-5; D is unclear. Germline-derived CDR1 and CDR2 are MDHEN and SYDVKM. The CDR3 consists of 14 residues. V was cut by 3 bases and J by 5 bases, with 13 bases left in between.

The genes are TRBV7-2 and TRBJ2-5; a weak D match, TRBD1 (6 bases). The tail of the sequence fits TRBJ2-7 better, so the J call may be wrong. This CDR3 has 13 amino acids. CDR1 is SGHTA, CDR2 FQGNSA, per germline. Here the CDR3 reads CASSLGQVYEQYF. In DNA form, the CDR3 reads TGTGCCAGCAGCTTAGGACAGGTATACGAGCAGTACTTC.

The chain joins TRBV6-1 to TRBJ1-5, with D unresolved. V dropped 6 bases and J dropped 2 bases, with 8 bases sitting between them. The length of the CDR3 is 13 residues. CDR1 is MNHNS, CDR2 SASEGT, per germline. In DNA form, the CDR3 reads TGTGCCAGCAGGGCCGGGGGCAATCAGCCCCAGCATTTT. This gives the protein CASRAGGNQPQHF.

The chain combines TRBV6-6 with TRBJ2-7, with D unclear. With 0 bases removed from V and 6 bases from J, the gap between germline ends came to 12 bases. Germline V gene lookup returns CDR1 MNHNY and CDR2 SVGAGI (reference sequence). The CDR3 extends over 14 amino acids. CDR3 amino acids: CASSYSPTGTEQYF. The CDR3 DNA sequence: TGTGCCAGCAGTTACTCACCGACGGGTACCGAGCAGTACTTC.

As concerns this clone: A junction boundary mismatches the germline segment, possibly from a read error. The chain links TRBV11-3 to TRBJ2-1, with D perhaps TRBD2 (5 bases). CDR3 length: 13 residues. Germline assignment: CDR1 SGHNT and CDR2 YENEEA. The CDR3 here is CASGRANYNERFF. The CDR3, as DNA: TGTGCCAGTGGGCGGGCGAACTACAATGAGCGGTTCTTC.

The V gene is TRBV6-5, the J gene TRBJ2-1; maybe TRBD1 (6 bases). Germline assignment: CDR1 MNHEY and CDR2 SVGAGI. The CDR3 consists of 14 residues. V was clipped by 3 bases and J by 4 bases, with 10 bases between them. CDR3 protein: CASSYRDNYNEQFF. Here the CDR3 DNA reads TGTGCCAGCAGTTATCGGGACAATTACAATGAGCAGTTCTTC.

The chain uses TRBV7-7 and TRBJ2-5; 13 bases align to TRBD2. Unmatched junction bases numbered 5, after V lost 5 bases and J lost 5 bases. Germline V CDR1 and CDR2: SSHAT, FNYEAQ (reference sequence). The CDR3 sequence is 15 residues long. As DNA, the CDR3 is TGTGCCAGCAGCGTAACTAGCGGGGGGGGCGAGACCCAGTACTTC. This encodes CASSVTSGGGETQYF.

The chain couples TRBV5-4 to TRBJ2-5; D remains ambiguous. The closer fit of TRBJ2-7 to the DNA end suggests the J call may be wrong. This CDR3 comprises 13 residues. CDR1 is SGHNT, CDR2 YYREEE, per germline (reference sequence). The CDR3 loop reads CASSFYGNYEQYF. In DNA, the CDR3 is TGTGCCAGCAGCTTCTATGGCAACTACGAGCAGTACTTC.

This chain connects TRBV19 to TRBJ2-2; TRBD2 agrees at 7 bases. Germline loops: CDR1 LNHDA, CDR2 SQIVND (reference sequence). V gave up 5 bases and J gave up 4 bases; unmatched junction bases: 4. This CDR3 spans 14 amino acids. For the CDR3, the DNA is TGTGCCAGTAGTGAGGGAGGGTCCACCGGGGAGCTGTTTTTT. Translated: CASSEGGSTGELFF.

This clone was recorded only once. This chain connects TRBV10-3 to TRBJ2-7; perhaps TRBD2 as D (5 bases). The germline V gene encodes CDR1 ENHRY and CDR2 SYGVKD. The CDR3 has 13 amino acids. The germline V and J ends were trimmed by 11 bases and 4 bases, with 18 bases remaining between them. The CDR3, as DNA: TGTGCCTCGGAACCCACCCCGGGATACGAGCAGTACTTC. Translated: CASEPTPGYEQYF.

V and J are TRBV7-9 and TRBJ2-1; 7 positions agree with TRBD1. This CDR3 has 16 residues. In germline, CDR1 is SEHNR, CDR2 FQNEAQ (reference sequence). V shed 5 bases and J 3 bases; nucleotides not matched to a gene: 10. This CDR3 reads CASSPPPRDSYNEQFF. CDR3 DNA sequence: TGTGCCAGCAGCCCACCCCCCCGGGACAGCTACAATGAGCAGTTCTTC.

The chain has TRBV5-1 and TRBJ2-5; 7 nucleotides align to TRBD1. The DNA end is more similar to TRBJ2-7, so the J call may be wrong. CDR1 is SGHRS and CDR2 is YFSETQ in the germline V gene. CDR3 length equals 18 residues. In DNA, the CDR3 is TGCGCCAGCAGCTTGAGGGCCGGGACAGCATTACGGAACTACGAGCAGTACTTC. Protein product: CASSLRAGTALRNYEQYF.

The chain carries TRBV30 and TRBJ2-5; tentative D call: TRBD2 (6 bases). CDR1 and CDR2 from the germline V gene are GTSNPN and SVGIG (reference sequence). The CDR3 has 13 residues. V was clipped by 2 bases and J by 2 bases, with 9 bases between them. CDR3 loop: CAWSLGGQETQYF. Here the CDR3 DNA reads TGTGCCTGGAGTCTGGGGGGACAAGAGACCCAGTACTTC.

The genes are TRBV7-6 and TRBJ1-1; TRBD1 matches at 8 bases. Trimming removed 5 bases from V and 3 bases from J; junction bases left unmatched: 14. The CDR3 consists of 17 residues. Germline CDR1 is SGHVS and CDR2 is FNYEAQ. The CDR3 bases are TGTGCCAGCAGCCACCTCAGGGGGCAGGAGTGGGACACTGAAGCTTTCTTT. This encodes CASSHLRGQEWDTEAFF. The full variable domain, with the rest looked up from reference TRBV7-6 and TRBJ1-1, is GAGVSQSPRYKVTKRGQDVALRCDPISGHVSLYWYRQALGQGPEFLTYFNYEAQQDKSGLPNDRFSAERPEGSISTLTIQRTEQRDSAMYRCASSHLRGQEWDTEAFFGQGTRLTVV.

The chain links TRBV2 to TRBJ2-1, with TRBD2 matching 9 bases. CDR1 is SNHLY and CDR2 is FYNNEI in the germline V gene. J was trimmed by 3 bases and V by 4 bases; bases with no gene match: 13. The CDR3 has 18 residues. The CDR3 reads CASSVPSLAGQLYNEQFF. The CDR3 nucleotides are TGTGCCAGCAGTGTCCCGTCTCTAGCGGGGCAACTCTACAATGAGCAGTTCTTC.

This chain uses TRBV6-5 with TRBJ2-1; TRBD1 might be the D (6 bases). This CDR3 has 14 residues. The germline V gene encodes CDR1 MNHEY and CDR2 SVGAGI. V lost 7 bases and J lost 5, with 15 bases in between. CDR3 residues: CASTLDGTNNEQFF. The CDR3 nucleotides are TGTGCCAGCACTCTCGACGGGACAAACAATGAGCAGTTCTTC.

The V call is TRBV2, the J call TRBJ2-5, with D possibly being TRBD2 (5 bases). Trimming cost V 6 bases and J 0 bases, with 8 bases left between them. This CDR3 region has 13 residues. Per germline, CDR1 SNHLY and CDR2 FYNNEI. For the CDR3, the DNA is TGTGCCAGCAGCCGGGGATACCAAGAGACCCAGTACTTC. Its translation: CASSRGYQETQYF.

The chain couples TRBV10-1 to TRBJ2-7, with D perhaps TRBD1 (5 bases). This CDR3 region has 15 residues. Germline CDR1 and CDR2: WNHNN and SYGVQD (reference sequence). Deletions cut 3 bases from V and 2 bases from J, with 14 bases between. CDR3 DNA: TGCGCCAGCAGTGATCACAGGTTACCCCCCTACGAGCAGTACTTC. Translating gives CASSDHRLPPYEQYF.

This chain connects TRBV4-3 to TRBJ1-5; the D gene is possibly TRBD1 (5 bases). V lost 4 bases to trimming and J lost 7 bases, with 17 bases between them. CDR3 length: 15 residues. The germline gives CDR1 LGHNA, CDR2 YSLEER. For the CDR3, the DNA is TGCGCCAGCAGCCCCCTCAGGGAAAGGGGACAGCCCCAGCATTTT. It yields the protein CASSPLRERGQPQHF.

The genes are TRBV4-3 and TRBJ2-3; 8 nucleotides match TRBD2. The germline gives CDR1 LGHNA, CDR2 YSLEER. The V gene end was trimmed by 0 bases and the J gene end by 3 bases; junction bases not matched to a gene: 8. The length of the CDR3 is 17 residues. CDR3 in amino acids: CASSQDLRGGTTDTQYF. The CDR3, as DNA: TGCGCCAGCAGCCAAGACCTACGGGGGGGCACGACAGATACGCAGTATTTT.

This chain joins TRBV18 and TRBJ2-3; 9 bases are shared with TRBD1. Germline-derived CDR1 and CDR2 are KGHSH and LQKENI. The CDR3 is 15 residues long. The V and J ends lost 4 bases and 5 bases, in that order; junction bases with no gene match: 7. The CDR3 DNA reads TGTGCCAGCTCACGCCAGGGACAGGGCCAAGATACGCAGTATTTT. This encodes CASSRQGQGQDTQYF.

The sample holds one count of this clone. V usage is TRBV11-2 and J usage is TRBJ2-3; 9 bases map to TRBD2. CDR1 is SGHAT, CDR2 FQNNGV, per germline. CDR3 length equals 16 residues. V dropped 1 base and J dropped 3; count of bases not matched to a gene: 5. The CDR3 sequence: CASSLVAGGLTDTQYF. CDR3 DNA sequence: TGTGCCAGCAGCTTAGTGGCGGGGGGGCTTACAGATACGCAGTATTTT. The variable domain in full, with the rest retrieved from reference TRBV11-2 and TRBJ2-3, is EAGVAQSPRYKIIEKRQSVAFWCNPISGHATLYWYQQILGQGPKLLIQFQNNGVVDDSQLPKDRFSAERLKGVDSTLKIQPAKLEDSAVYLCASSLVAGGLTDTQYFGPGTRLTVL.

V usage is TRBV5-5 and J usage is TRBJ1-1, with TRBD1 identical over 8 bases. Germline CDR1 reads SGHKS; CDR2 reads YYEKEE (reference sequence). V dropped 4 bases and J dropped 5; count of bases not matched to a gene: 7. This CDR3 is 14 amino acids long. The chain's CDR3 is CASSTQGAWTEAFF. CDR3 DNA sequence: TGTGCCAGCAGCACCCAGGGGGCATGGACTGAAGCTTTCTTT. Variable domain in full (rest from reference TRBV5-5 and TRBJ1-1): DAGVTQSPTHLIKTRGQQVTLRCSPISGHKSVSWYQQVLGQGPQFIFQYYEKEERGRGNFPDRFSARQFPNYSSELNVNALLLGDSALYLCASSTQGAWTEAFFGQGTRLTVV.

The rearrangement uses TRBV4-3 and TRBJ2-1; 10 bases are a match to TRBD2. The CDR3 has 18 amino acids. With V trimmed by 3 bases and J by 6 bases, 14 bases remained unmatched. Germline CDR1 LGHNA, CDR2 YSLEER. This CDR3 is CASSQGTPRLAGGNEQFF. DNA for the CDR3: TGCGCCAGCAGCCAGGGCACCCCCCGACTAGCGGGTGGCAATGAGCAGTTCTTC.

V is TRBV5-1 and J is TRBJ2-1; 7 bases line up with TRBD2. Trimming cost V 1 base and J 0 bases; bases outside gene matches: 4. Germline values: CDR1 SGHRS, CDR2 YFSETQ. The CDR3 has 16 residues. CDR3 coding DNA: TGCGCCAGCAGCTTGTGGGGCGGGAGCTCCTACAATGAGCAGTTCTTC. Amino acids: CASSLWGGSSYNEQFF.

The chain is built from TRBV2 and TRBJ2-1; 16 positions agree with TRBD2. CDR1 SNHLY and CDR2 FYNNEI come from the germline V gene. V dropped 0 bases and J dropped 6; count of bases not matched to a gene: 2. The CDR3 sequence is 17 residues long. For the CDR3, the DNA is TGTGCCAGCAGTGAAGCGGGACTAGCGGGAGGGAGCAATGAGCAGTTCTTC. Translated, it gives CASSEAGLAGGSNEQFF.

The J gene is TRBJ2-1, the V gene TRBV5-1; tentative D call: TRBD2 (6 bases). The CDR3 extends over 14 amino acids. Germline CDR1 SGHRS, CDR2 YFSETQ. Trimming took off 1 base at V and 7 bases at J, with 12 bases between the two ends. CDR3 protein: CASSLRGDRNEQFF. The CDR3 DNA reads as TGCGCCAGCAGCTTGCGCGGGGATCGGAATGAGCAGTTCTTC.

The chain has TRBV28 and TRBJ2-1; possibly TRBD2 for D (5 bases). Germline values: CDR1 MDHEN, CDR2 SYDVKM. This CDR3 is built from 14 residues. Trimming removed 2 bases from V and 4 bases from J, with 9 bases in between. CDR3 coding DNA: TGTGCCAGCAGTTTAATTAGGGAGTACAATGAGCAGTTCTTC. Protein: CASSLIREYNEQFF.